This entry lists 20 T cell receptor beta chains sequenced from one sample in a study of T cell repertoires in ileal Crohn's disease. Repertoires were generated with immunoSEQ multiplex PCR, while TCRdb's copy carries only in-frame clones and drops some. The sample includes 9,000 to 13,000 clones, 65% to 80% of them seen just once. Sequences were obtained from ileal tissue. The origin of the receptors is an adult with Crohn's disease.

The chain joins TRBV21-1 to TRBJ1-2; no check of the table's D call, TRBD1, against the DNA was made. TRBV21-1 constitutes a pseudogene. The CDR3 loop spans 14 amino acids. CDR3 region: CASSSWDKVYGYTF. The CDR3 DNA reads TGTGCCAGCAGCAGCTGGGACAAGGTCTATGGCTACACCTTC.

The chain combines TRBV6-1 with TRBJ2-7; D may be TRBD1 (6 bases). Germline V gene data show CDR1 as MNHNS and CDR2 as SASEGT. The length of the CDR3 is 13 residues. The V end lost 4 bases, the J end lost 2 bases, and 9 bases lay between the germline ends. CDR3 nucleotides: TGTGCCAGCAGTGGACAGGCGACCTACGAGCAGTACTTC. It codes for CASSGQATYEQYF.

J is TRBJ1-1 and V is TRBV7-3, with 8 bases aligning to TRBD1. Trimming removed 4 bases from V and 4 bases from J; junction bases left unmatched: 8. The CDR3 length is 15 residues. Looked up from germline, CDR1 is SGHTA and CDR2 is FQGTGA. The CDR3 region has the DNA TGTGCCAGCAGCTCGAAACAGGGGGTTACCACTGAAGCTTTCTTT. It encodes CASSSKQGVTTEAFF.

The CDR3 coding sequence is TGTGCCAGCAGCTTGGACCCGCTGGGGCCCTACAATGAGCAGTTCTTC. It yields the protein CASSLDPLGPYNEQFF. The rearrangement links TRBV5-4 to TRBJ2-1; tentatively, D is TRBD1 (5 bases). Trimming took off 0 bases at V and 2 bases at J, with 12 bases between the two ends. The germline V gene has CDR1 SGHNT and CDR2 YYREEE (reference sequence). The CDR3 is 16 amino acids.

V and J are TRBV27 and TRBJ1-1; 7 bases are shared with TRBD1. The CDR3 totals 17 residues. Trimming at V came to 7 bases and at J to 10 bases, leaving 24 bases not matched to a gene. From germline, CDR1 is MNHEY and CDR2 SMNVEV (reference sequence). CDR3 in amino acids: CASIPQYLIRQGSPAFF. For the CDR3, the DNA is TGTGCCAGCATCCCCCAGTACTTAATCCGACAGGGCTCGCCAGCTTTCTTT.

J is TRBJ2-5 and V is TRBV7-8; 10 bases fit TRBD1. The CDR3 sequence is 14 residues long. The ends lost 5 bases at V and 4 bases at J; junction bases unmatched: 4. The germline V gene has CDR1 SGHVS and CDR2 FQNEAQ. The CDR3 DNA sequence: TGTGCCAGCAGCACTGACAGGGGGCGAGAGACCCAGTACTTC. Translation gives CASSTDRGRETQYF.

This sequence joins TRBV7-6 and TRBJ1-3; a weak D match, TRBD1 (5 bases). This CDR3 spans 17 amino acids. V was shortened by 5 bases and J by 0 bases, with 17 bases between the two germline ends. Germline CDR1 and CDR2: SGHVS and FNYEAQ. This CDR3 reads CASSGGGGLNSGNTIYF. In nucleotides, the CDR3 is TGTGCCAGCAGCGGAGGCGGGGGACTAAACTCTGGAAACACCATATATTTT.

This sequence joins TRBV4-1 and TRBJ1-5; 10 nucleotides match TRBD1. Germline trimming cut 4 bases from V and 4 bases from J; bases unmatched to any gene: 7. Germline lookup yields CDR1 MGHRA and CDR2 YSYEKL. There are 16 residues in the CDR3. This CDR3 reads CASSLTTGGYNQPQHF. CDR3 coding DNA: TGCGCCAGCAGCCTCACGACAGGGGGCTATAATCAGCCCCAGCATTTT.

This chain connects TRBV7-2 to TRBJ1-3, with D unresolved. Per germline, CDR1 SGHTA and CDR2 FQGNSA. This CDR3 is 14 amino acids long. The germline V and J ends were trimmed by 2 bases and 0 bases, with 5 bases remaining between them. CDR3 bases: TGTGCCAGCAGCTTACAGGACTCTGGAAACACCATATATTTT. This translates into CASSLQDSGNTIYF.

This clone has only a few counts. CDR3 protein: CASSSGTANEKLFF. CDR3 coding DNA: TGCGCCAGCAGCTCCGGGACAGCGAATGAAAAACTGTTTTTT. The gene calls are TRBV5-1 and TRBJ1-4; 7 positions match TRBD1. Germline V CDR1 and CDR2: SGHRS, YFSETQ. The CDR3 extends over 14 amino acids. The ends lost 3 bases at V and 5 bases at J; junction bases unmatched: 4. Together with reference TRBV5-1 and TRBJ1-4, the CDR3 gives the full variable domain: KAGVTQTPRYLIKTRGQQVTLSCSPISGHRSVSWYQQTPGQGLQFLFEYFSETQRNKGNFPGRFSGRQFSNSRSEMNVSTLELGDSALYLCASSSGTANEKLFFGSGTQLSVL.

This chain joins TRBV11-3 and TRBJ2-1, with 7 bases fitting TRBD1. The V and J ends lost 5 bases and 7 bases, in that order; junction bases with no gene match: 11. CDR3 size: 15 residues. Germline loops: CDR1 SGHNT, CDR2 YENEEA. The CDR3 nucleotides read TGTGCCAGCAGCACCCGACAGGGTGTGGGTAATGAGCAGTTCTTC. It translates to CASSTRQGVGNEQFF. Drawing the rest from reference TRBV11-3 and TRBJ2-1, the complete variable domain is EAGVVQSPRYKIIEKKQPVAFWCNPISGHNTLYWYLQNLGQGPELLIRYENEEAVDDSQLPKDRFSAERLKGVDSTLKIQPAELGDSAVYLCASSTRQGVGNEQFFGPGTRLTVL.

The V and J genes are TRBV6-1 and TRBJ1-1, with TRBD1 as a possible D gene (5 bases). V was clipped by 3 bases and J by 4 bases, with 12 bases between them. Per the germline V gene, CDR1 is MNHNS and CDR2 is SASEGT. The CDR3 has 14 residues. The CDR3 coding sequence is TGTGCCAGCAGTGAGGGGGGTGGGCGCACTGAAGCTTTCTTT. This translates into CASSEGGGRTEAFF.

The gene calls are TRBV5-4 and TRBJ2-2; TRBD1 aligns across 10 bases. Per the germline V gene, CDR1 is SGHNT and CDR2 is YYREEE (reference sequence). The CDR3 consists of 17 residues. V trimming: 5 bases; J trimming: 2 bases; junction bases outside the gene matches: 9. In nucleotides, the CDR3 is TGTGCCAGCAGGGGTGGGGACAGGGGCGGTAACACCGGGGAGCTGTTTTTT. The encoded protein is CASRGGDRGGNTGELFF.

This clone appeared a few times. The junction departs from the called germline gene at one end, perhaps through a read error. The chain employs TRBV19 and TRBJ2-3; the match to TRBD2 covers 7 bases. The germline V gene has CDR1 LNHDA and CDR2 SQIVND (reference sequence). The length of the CDR3 is 11 residues. CDR3 nucleotides: TGTGCCAGTAGCGAGGGGAGGGTGGCCACTTTT. Encoded protein: CASSEGRVATF.

As to this clone: One end of the junction does not line up with germline, which may come from a read error. CDR3 residues: CASMRDNQPQHF. CDR3 nucleotides: TGTGCCAGCATGAGGGATAATCAGCCTCAGCATTTT. V gene TRBV7-9 combines with J gene TRBJ1-5; D call uncertain. The CDR3 is made up of 12 amino acids. Germline CDR1 is SEHNR and CDR2 is FQNEAQ (reference sequence). The variable domain in full, completed from reference TRBV7-9 and TRBJ1-5, reads DTGVSQNPRHKITKRGQNVTFRCDPISEHNRLYWYRQTLGQGPEFLTYFQNEAQLEKSRLLSDRFSAERPKGSFSTLEIQRTEQGDSAMYLCASMRDNQPQHFGDGTRLSIL.

The V gene is TRBV4-1, the J gene TRBJ2-7; TRBD2 agrees at 8 bases. The CDR3 is made up of 15 amino acids. After removal of 5 bases from V and 5 bases from J, the junction contained 11 bases not matched to a gene. Germline lookup yields CDR1 MGHRA and CDR2 YSYEKL. Here the CDR3 DNA reads TGCGCCAGCAGCGACCGCGGGGGGCGTTGGGACGAGCAGTACTTC. This gives the protein CASSDRGGRWDEQYF.

The chain is built from TRBV5-1 and TRBJ1-2; D is uncertain. This CDR3 is 12 amino acids long. V shed 5 bases and J shed 2 bases, with 7 bases lying between them. The germline V gene has CDR1 SGHRS and CDR2 YFSETQ. The CDR3 sequence is CASSRENYGYTF. As DNA, the CDR3 is TGCGCCAGCAGTAGGGAGAACTATGGCTACACCTTC. Looking up the rest from reference TRBV5-1 and TRBJ1-2 gives the full variable domain: KAGVTQTPRYLIKTRGQQVTLSCSPISGHRSVSWYQQTPGQGLQFLFEYFSETQRNKGNFPGRFSGRQFSNSRSEMNVSTLELGDSALYLCASSRENYGYTFGSGTRLTVV.

The chain couples TRBV29-1 to TRBJ1-1; TRBD1 is a possible D gene (5 bases). V lost 7 bases and J lost 7, with 13 bases in between. The CDR3 consists of 11 residues. Germline V gene data show CDR1 as SQVTM and CDR2 as ANQGSEA. This CDR3 reads CSARRGGEAFF. The CDR3 nucleotides are TGCAGCGCTAGGCGCGGGGGTGAAGCTTTCTTT.

A single count supports this clone. The genes are TRBV5-1 and TRBJ1-5, with TRBD1 matching 9 bases. The V gene's germline CDR1 is SGHRS and CDR2 YFSETQ. This CDR3 region has 14 residues. V shed 5 bases, J shed 4 bases, and the junction held 4 bases outside the gene matches. The CDR3, as DNA: TGCGCCAGCAGTTCCGGGACAGGGAATCAGCCCCAGCATTTT. Amino acid sequence: CASSSGTGNQPQHF. Together with reference TRBV5-1 and TRBJ1-5, the CDR3 gives the full variable domain: KAGVTQTPRYLIKTRGQQVTLSCSPISGHRSVSWYQQTPGQGLQFLFEYFSETQRNKGNFPGRFSGRQFSNSRSEMNVSTLELGDSALYLCASSSGTGNQPQHFGDGTRLSIL.

This chain uses TRBV7-9 with TRBJ1-3; D gene unclear. From germline, CDR1 is SEHNR and CDR2 FQNEAQ (reference sequence). This CDR3 contains 16 residues. V was cut by 5 bases and J by 0 bases, with 14 bases left in between. The CDR3 DNA follows: TGTGCCAGCAGCCTAAACCTCCATGCCTCTGGAAACACCATATATTTT. This translates into CASSLNLHASGNTIYF.